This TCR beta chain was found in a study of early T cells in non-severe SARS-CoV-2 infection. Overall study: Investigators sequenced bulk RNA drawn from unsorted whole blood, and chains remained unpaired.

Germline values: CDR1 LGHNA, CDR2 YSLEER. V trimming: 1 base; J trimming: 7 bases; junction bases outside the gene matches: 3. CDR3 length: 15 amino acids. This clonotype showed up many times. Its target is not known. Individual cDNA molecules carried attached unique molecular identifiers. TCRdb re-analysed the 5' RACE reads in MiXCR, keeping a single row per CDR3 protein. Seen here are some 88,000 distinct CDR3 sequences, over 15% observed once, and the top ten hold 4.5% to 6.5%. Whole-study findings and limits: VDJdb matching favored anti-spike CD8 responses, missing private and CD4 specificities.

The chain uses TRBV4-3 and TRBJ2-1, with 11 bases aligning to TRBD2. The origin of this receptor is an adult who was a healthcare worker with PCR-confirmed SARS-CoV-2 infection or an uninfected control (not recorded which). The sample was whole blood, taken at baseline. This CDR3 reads CASSQAGLAVNEQFF. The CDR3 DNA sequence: TGCGCCAGCAGCCAAGCGGGACTAGCGGTTAATGAGCAGTTCTTC.